Listed below are T cell receptor beta chains from one sample, sequenced in a study of regulatory T cells in long-lasting Graves disease. TCRdb itself ran the multiplex PCR reads through MiXCR, one entry per CDR3 protein. This repertoire shows 410,000 or so distinct CDR3 sequences, more than 13% found once; its top ten account for 15% to 20%. This sample also appeared in a second study, on T cells in Graves' hyperthyroidism and ophthalmopathy.

The specimen was peripheral blood mononuclear cells (PBMCs), collected at new diagnosis, from a patient treated with antithyroid drugs. These receptors came from a woman in her twenties or thirties with Graves disease. Each CDR3 is given with its conserved first and last residue. D genes are given only for firm matches. Expanded clones get a size class; other rows say once, few or many, or leave the size out.

.	.	TRBV30	TRBJ2-2	CAWSVFPGTNTGELFF	TGTGCCTGGAGTGTTTTTCCGGGAACGAACACCGGGGAGCTGTTTTTT
many	TRBD2	TRBV3-1	TRBJ2-7	CASSQAPSGRTEQYF	TGTGCCAGCAGCCAAGCCCCTAGCGGGAGGACCGAGCAGTACTTC
many	.	TRBV7-2	TRBJ2-2	CASSLQGRMYTGELFF	TGTGCCAGCAGCTTACAGGGGAGGATGTACACCGGGGAGCTGTTTTTT
.	.	TRBV14	TRBJ2-7	CASSQDPDSVREQYF	TGTGCCAGCAGCCAAGACCCGGACTCCGTTCGGGAGCAGTACTTC
.	.	TRBV18	TRBJ2-4	CASSSGGALGKNIQYF	TGTGCCAGCTCATCCGGCGGGGCCCTCGGCAAAAACATTCAGTACTTC
few	.	TRBV3-1	TRBJ2-7	CASSQGGVSEQYF	TGTGCCAGCAGCCAAGGAGGGGTGAGCGAGCAGTACTTC
many	.	TRBV12-3/TRBV12-4	TRBJ1-1	CASRRARKAQTEAFF	TGTGCCAGCAGGCGGGCCCGCAAGGCCCAAACTGAAGCTTTCTTT
many	TRBD1	TRBV18	TRBJ1-6	CASSPGGQGVSPLHF	TGTGCCAGCTCACCAGGGGGACAGGGGGTTTCACCCCTCCACTTT
many	.	TRBV12-5	TRBJ2-2	CASGLVRRATGELFF	TGTGCTAGTGGTTTGGTACGCAGGGCCACCGGGGAGCTGTTTTTT
.	TRBD2	TRBV5-1	TRBJ2-7	CASSLSLAATYEQYF	TGCGCCAGCAGCTTGTCTCTAGCGGCCACCTACGAGCAGTACTTC
.	.	TRBV30	TRBJ1-2	CAWNGGTNYGYTF	TGTGCCTGGAACGGGGGAACTAACTATGGCTACACCTTC
few	.	TRBV5-4	TRBJ2-5	CASSIGAGQETQYF	TGTGCCAGCAGCATAGGAGCAGGACAAGAGACCCAGTACTTC
many	.	TRBV7-2	TRBJ1-2	CASSLDGQGMGYTF	TGTGCCAGCAGCTTAGACGGGCAGGGAATGGGCTACACCTTC
few	.	TRBV4-1	TRBJ2-7	CASSQVLSHEQYF	TGCGCCAGCAGCCAAGTTCTTTCCCACGAGCAGTACTTC
few	TRBD2	TRBV4-1	TRBJ2-5	CASSQDGRESETQYF	TGCGCCAGCAGCCAAGATGGGCGGGAGAGTGAGACCCAGTACTTC
.	TRBD2	TRBV27	TRBJ2-7	CASSPRTSQSGGPYEQYF	TGTGCCAGCAGTCCCCGGACAAGCCAGAGCGGGGGTCCCTACGAGCAGTACTTC
many	.	TRBV2	TRBJ2-7	CASSEPSGVGYEQYF	TGTGCCAGCAGTGAACCGTCGGGAGTGGGCTACGAGCAGTACTTC
many	.	TRBV18	TRBJ2-7	CASSPTAREQYF	TGTGCCAGCTCACCAACGGCTAGGGAGCAGTACTTC
.	.	TRBV28	TRBJ2-2	CASSFWGGTRLTGELFF	TGTGCCAGCAGTTTTTGGGGTGGGACACGACTCACCGGGGAGCTGTTTTTT
many	.	TRBV27	TRBJ2-6	CASSSRQASGANVLTF	TGTGCCAGCAGTTCGCGACAGGCTTCTGGGGCCAACGTCCTGACTTTC
many	TRBD1	TRBV6-2/TRBV6-3	TRBJ2-1	CASSTLDRGNEQFF	TGTGCCAGCTCCACTCTCGACAGGGGCAATGAGCAGTTCTTC
.	.	TRBV12-3/TRBV12-4	TRBJ1-4	CASRQTTNEKLFF	TGTGCCAGCAGGCAGACAACTAATGAAAAACTGTTTTTT